The 31 T cell receptor beta chains below were found in one sample sequenced in a study of blood T cell repertoires in COVID-19. Produced via immunoSEQ multiplex PCR; TCRdb's table is partial and in-frame only. The data contain around 230,000 clones, around 92% of them singletons. Sequencing was carried out using PBMCs or T cells enriched from blood (not recorded which). The receptors originated from a woman in her 30s with acute COVID-19.

The chain recombines TRBV29-1 with TRBJ1-2, with 8 bases fitting TRBD1. CDR1 and CDR2 from the germline V gene are SQVTM and ANQGSEA. This CDR3 contains 13 residues. Trimming at V came to 4 bases and at J to 4 bases, leaving 5 bases not matched to a gene. The CDR3 region has the DNA TGCAGCGTTGGTCAGGGGGCGAGCTATGGCTACACCTTC. Translated, it gives CSVGQGASYGYTF.

In its sample, this clone was seen a few times. The chain couples TRBV20-1 to TRBJ1-5; D is ambiguous. Germline CDR1 reads DFQATT; CDR2 reads SNEGSKA (reference sequence). Trimming took off 3 bases at V and 4 bases at J, with 13 bases between the two ends. The CDR3 runs to 14 residues. The CDR3 nucleotides read TGCAGTGCTAGTGGCCACTCTGAAAATCAGCCCCAGCATTTT. It encodes CSASGHSENQPQHF.

This chain joins TRBV10-3 and TRBJ2-5; TRBD1 aligns across 10 bases. The germline CDR1 and CDR2 sequences are ENHRY and SYGVKD. The length of the CDR3 is 15 residues. V was pared by 4 bases and J by 5 bases, with 7 bases of the junction left unmatched. CDR3 region: CAISGDRGGRETQYF. For the CDR3, the DNA is TGTGCCATCAGTGGGGACAGGGGAGGAAGGGAGACCCAGTACTTC.

In this sample, this clone turned up a few times. This chain uses TRBV19 with TRBJ1-6; TRBD1 is a possible D gene (6 bases). The ends were cut back, 4 bases at V and 7 bases at J, with 8 bases in the middle. Germline V lookup: CDR1 LNHDA, CDR2 SQIVND (reference sequence). The CDR3 covers 13 residues. CDR3 nucleotides: TGTGCCAGTAGTAATACAGGGAATTCACCCCTCCACTTT. Its protein is CASSNTGNSPLHF.

The rearrangement uses TRBV18 and TRBJ2-1; 7 bases map to TRBD1. This CDR3 contains 16 residues. With 3 bases clipped from V and 7 bases from J, the junction kept 12 bases outside the gene matches. Per germline, CDR1 KGHSH and CDR2 LQKENI. CDR3 DNA: TGTGCCAGCTCACCTCCGGGACAGTCCTTAAGGAATGAGCAGTTCTTC. It codes for CASSPPGQSLRNEQFF.

This clone showed up just a few times. This chain uses TRBV19 with TRBJ2-2; a weak D match, TRBD1 (6 bases). This CDR3 spans 11 amino acids. Germline V CDR1 and CDR2: LNHDA, SQIVND (reference sequence). Trimming took 5 bases from V and 13 from J, leaving 11 bases between them. DNA for the CDR3: TGTGCCAGTAGTCAGGACAGTAGGCTGTTTTTT. Amino acid sequence: CASSQDSRLFF.

This clone appeared many times. The rearrangement joins TRBV4-1 to TRBJ1-2; the D gene is possibly TRBD1 (6 bases). Germline V gene data show CDR1 as MGHRA and CDR2 as YSYEKL. The CDR3 has 14 residues. Trimming pared 3 bases from V and 4 bases from J, leaving 12 bases between. CDR3 loop: CASSHPQGSYGYTF. CDR3 sequence (DNA): TGCGCCAGCAGCCACCCACAGGGCAGCTATGGCTACACCTTC.

This clone was seen a single time. V and J are TRBV27 and TRBJ1-2; D might be TRBD1 (6 bases). This CDR3 spans 13 amino acids. V was pared by 5 bases and J by 4 bases, with 11 bases between. Germline values: CDR1 MNHEY, CDR2 SMNVEV (reference sequence). The CDR3 coding sequence is TGTGCCAGCAGTATCCAGGGGTCCTATGGCTACACCTTC. Its protein product is CASSIQGSYGYTF.

This clone was detected only once. This chain uses TRBV9 with TRBJ2-1; 10 bases align to TRBD2. Germline V gene data show CDR1 as SGDLS and CDR2 as YYNGEE. The CDR3 sequence is 16 residues long. V lost 0 bases and J lost 4; bases outside the gene matches: 4. The CDR3 region has the DNA TGTGCCAGCAGCGTAGCAGGACTAGCGGAATACAATGAGCAGTTCTTC. Residues: CASSVAGLAEYNEQFF. The full variable domain, its missing parts supplied by reference TRBV9 and TRBJ2-1, is DSGVTQTPKHLITATGQRVTLRCSPRSGDLSVYWYQQSLDQGLQFLIQYYNGEERAKGNILERFSAQQFPDLHSELNLSSLELGDSALYFCASSVAGLAEYNEQFFGPGTRLTVL.

This chain joins TRBV19 and TRBJ2-2, with D possibly matching TRBD1 (6 bases). Germline values: CDR1 LNHDA, CDR2 SQIVND (reference sequence). This CDR3 region has 15 residues. Trimming pared 3 bases from V and 2 bases from J, leaving 10 bases between. The CDR3 sequence: CASSIRTVNTGELFF. The CDR3, as DNA: TGTGCCAGTAGTATTCGGACAGTAAACACCGGGGAGCTGTTTTTT.

The chain has TRBV30 and TRBJ2-1, with 9 bases aligning to TRBD2. CDR1 GTSNPN and CDR2 SVGIG come from the germline V gene (reference sequence). The V and J ends lost 8 bases and 7 bases, in that order; junction bases with no gene match: 12. The CDR3 is 14 amino acids. The CDR3 bases are TGTGCCGGGGGGGCTAGCGGGGATGTTAATGAGCAGTTCTTC. It encodes CAGGASGDVNEQFF.

This clone was counted a single time. The chain has TRBV7-3 and TRBJ2-5; TRBD2 matches 13 bases. The length of the CDR3 is 15 residues. Germline CDR1 is SGHTA and CDR2 is FQGTGA. V trimming: 4 bases; J trimming: 5 bases; junction bases outside the gene matches: 4. The CDR3 spells CASSSLAGGRETQYF. CDR3 in DNA: TGTGCCAGCAGCTCACTAGCGGGGGGGCGGGAGACCCAGTACTTC.

CDR3 region: CASSRLGGGLETQYF. The CDR3 nucleotides are TGTGCCAGCAGCCGTCTCGGGGGGGGTCTGGAGACCCAGTACTTC. The rearrangement joins TRBV7-9 to TRBJ2-5; 8 bases line up with TRBD2. With V trimmed by 5 bases and J by 5 bases, 10 bases remained unmatched. The CDR3 length is 15 residues. Germline assignment: CDR1 SEHNR and CDR2 FQNEAQ (reference sequence).

This chain links TRBV4-1 with TRBJ2-2; TRBD2 agrees at 7 bases. Per germline, CDR1 MGHRA and CDR2 YSYEKL. CDR3 size: 15 residues. Trimming removed 5 bases from V and 3 bases from J; junction bases left unmatched: 6. The CDR3 nucleotides are TGCGCCAGCAGCTTGAGCGGGGCCTACACCGGGGAGCTGTTTTTT. It translates to CASSLSGAYTGELFF.

CDR3 DNA sequence: TGTGCCAGCAGCCAAGACGTGGGCGATAACTATGGCTACACCTTC. It is translated as CASSQDVGDNYGYTF. The chain is built from TRBV14 and TRBJ1-2; D remains unclear. The CDR3 is 15 residues long. Trimming took off 0 bases at V and 1 base at J, with 9 bases between the two ends. Germline loops: CDR1 SGHDN, CDR2 FVKESK.

V usage is TRBV11-2 and J usage is TRBJ2-1; weak D call: TRBD2 (6 bases). The CDR3 runs to 13 residues. V gave up 6 bases and J gave up 7 bases, with 13 bases separating them. Germline V gene sequence: CDR1 SGHAT, CDR2 FQNNGV. The CDR3 sequence is CASRRGSENEQFF. The CDR3 DNA reads TGTGCCAGCAGACGGGGGAGCGAAAATGAGCAGTTCTTC.

The rearrangement uses TRBV27 and TRBJ1-1, with D possibly matching TRBD1 (6 bases). The CDR3 is 14 amino acids. The V gene lost 5 bases and the J gene lost 1 base, with 11 bases spanning the gap. Germline V lookup: CDR1 MNHEY, CDR2 SMNVEV (reference sequence). The CDR3 sequence is CASSPLTGNTEAFF. CDR3 coding DNA: TGTGCCAGCAGTCCTTTGACAGGGAACACTGAAGCTTTCTTT.

This rearrangement joins TRBV11-2 to TRBJ1-1; the D gene is possibly TRBD1 (5 bases). V lost 1 base, J lost 2 bases, and 8 bases lay in between. This CDR3 spans 14 amino acids. Germline CDR1 and CDR2: SGHAT and FQNNGV. CDR3 protein: CASSLGQRNTEAFF. The CDR3 DNA follows: TGTGCCAGCAGCTTAGGACAGAGAAACACTGAAGCTTTCTTT.

The rearrangement uses TRBV6-5 and TRBJ1-1; D might be TRBD1 (5 bases). The germline gives CDR1 MNHEY, CDR2 SVGAGI. With 5 bases removed from V and 1 base from J, the gap between germline ends came to 11 bases. The CDR3 has 14 amino acids. CDR3 DNA sequence: TGTGCCAGCAGTACTCCCCAGGGGAACACTGAAGCTTTCTTT. Amino acid sequence: CASSTPQGNTEAFF.

Only one count was recorded for this clone. This sequence joins TRBV5-1 and TRBJ2-1, with 7 nucleotides matching TRBD1. CDR1 and CDR2 (germline): SGHRS, YFSETQ. The J segment lost 8 bases and the V segment lost 0 bases, leaving 17 bases of the junction unmatched. The CDR3 is 18 amino acids. In DNA form, the CDR3 reads TGCGCCAGCAGCTTGGGTCTGGCGTCAGGGGGTCTTCAAGATGAGCAGTTCTTC. Translating it yields CASSLGLASGGLQDEQFF.

The chain links TRBV18 to TRBJ1-2; D uncertain. The CDR3 length is 16 residues. The ends were cut back, 2 bases at V and 7 bases at J, with 20 bases in the middle. Germline V lookup: CDR1 KGHSH, CDR2 LQKENI. The CDR3 nucleotides read TGTGCCAGCTCACCATTTGTCCGGTCGGCAGAGGGTGGCTACACCTTC. Its protein is CASSPFVRSAEGGYTF. Combining the CDR3 with reference TRBV18 and TRBJ1-2 gives the whole variable domain NAGVMQNPRHLVRRRGQEARLRCSPMKGHSHVYWYRQLPEEGLKFMVYLQKENIIDESGMPKERFSAEFPKEGPSILRIQQVVRGDSAAYFCASSPFVRSAEGGYTFGSGTRLTVV.

The chain has TRBV5-6 and TRBJ2-7, with TRBD2 matching over 9 bases. The CDR3 is 14 amino acids. CDR1 and CDR2 (germline): SGHDT, YYEEEE. V shed 5 bases and J 4 bases; nucleotides not matched to a gene: 7. The CDR3 reads CASSEAGGLYEQYF. The CDR3 nucleotides read TGTGCCAGCAGTGAAGCGGGGGGCCTATACGAGCAGTACTTC.

The genes are TRBV18 and TRBJ1-2; D call uncertain. Germline-derived CDR1 and CDR2 are KGHSH and LQKENI. This CDR3 has 13 residues. Trimming stripped 0 bases from V and 3 bases from J, with 5 bases between. The CDR3 loop reads CASSPPSYYGYTF. CDR3 DNA sequence: TGTGCCAGCTCACCACCGAGCTACTATGGCTACACCTTC.

The chain uses TRBV12-3 or TRBV12-4 and TRBJ2-7; perhaps TRBD1 as D (5 bases). The length of the CDR3 is 13 residues. The V end was cut by 3 bases, the J end by 5 bases, with 11 bases between. CDR3 sequence reads: CASSFNQGNEQYF. In DNA, the CDR3 is TGTGCCAGCAGTTTTAATCAGGGAAACGAGCAGTACTTC.

The chain uses TRBV9 and TRBJ2-2; 7 bases line up with TRBD2. Trimming took 6 bases from V and 3 from J; bases not matched to a gene: 11. In germline, CDR1 is SGDLS, CDR2 YYNGEE. The CDR3 consists of 16 residues. CDR3 loop: CASKRGAGIDTGELFF. The CDR3 DNA sequence: TGTGCCAGCAAGCGGGGAGCGGGGATCGACACCGGGGAGCTGTTTTTT.

The V gene is TRBV29-1, the J gene TRBJ2-7, with D possibly being TRBD2 (5 bases). Germline CDR1 reads SQVTM; CDR2 reads ANQGSEA. V dropped 4 bases and J dropped 3 bases, with 10 bases sitting between them. This CDR3 is built from 12 residues. The CDR3 DNA is TGCAGCGTTGGTAGGACTCACTACGAGCAGTACTTC. Protein product: CSVGRTHYEQYF.

This chain joins TRBV6-5 and TRBJ2-1; 12 nucleotides line up with TRBD2. CDR3 size: 14 residues. Germline V gene sequence: CDR1 MNHEY, CDR2 SVGAGI. J lost 7 bases, V lost 4 bases, and 2 bases had no gene match. CDR3 DNA sequence: TGTGCCAGCAGTTCTAGCGGGGGGGTGAATGAGCAGTTCTTC. Protein product: CASSSSGGVNEQFF.

This chain uses TRBV30 with TRBJ1-4, with TRBD1 as a possible D gene (6 bases). Trimming left V 4 bases short and J 2 bases short, with 17 bases between. CDR3 size: 16 residues. Germline V lookup: CDR1 GTSNPN, CDR2 SVGIG (reference sequence). The CDR3 DNA is TGTGCCTGGAAGGTCACAGGGCGTAGTACTAATGAAAAACTGTTTTTT. It encodes CAWKVTGRSTNEKLFF. The full variable domain, its missing parts supplied by reference TRBV30 and TRBJ1-4, is SQTIHQWPATLVQPVGSPLSLECTVEGTSNPNLYWYRQAAGRGLQLLFYSVGIGQISSEVPQNLSASRPQDRQFILSSKKLLLSDSGFYLCAWKVTGRSTNEKLFFGSGTQLSVL.

This chain uses TRBV5-1 with TRBJ2-1; 8 bases line up with TRBD1. After removal of 4 bases from V and 9 bases from J, the junction contained 6 bases not matched to a gene. CDR3 length equals 13 residues. CDR1 and CDR2 (germline): SGHRS, YFSETQ. The CDR3 nucleotides are TGCGCCAGCAGCCTGACAGGGGCGATTGAGCAGTTCTTC. Protein product: CASSLTGAIEQFF.

The chain employs TRBV19 and TRBJ2-2; D gene ambiguous. The length of the CDR3 is 16 residues. V was trimmed by 1 base and J by 3 bases, leaving 12 bases between them. Germline CDR1 reads LNHDA; CDR2 reads SQIVND (reference sequence). CDR3 nucleotides: TGTGCCAGTAGTATAGGTCGGGTTTCGGACACCGGGGAGCTGTTTTTT. Its translation: CASSIGRVSDTGELFF.

J is TRBJ1-1 and V is TRBV30; D not certain. The germline V gene has CDR1 GTSNPN and CDR2 SVGIG (reference sequence). Trimming left V 0 bases short and J 8 bases short, with 10 bases between. This CDR3 has 12 residues. The CDR3 loop reads CAWSVSPAEAFF. Written as DNA, the CDR3 is TGTGCCTGGAGTGTGTCCCCCGCGGAAGCTTTCTTT.